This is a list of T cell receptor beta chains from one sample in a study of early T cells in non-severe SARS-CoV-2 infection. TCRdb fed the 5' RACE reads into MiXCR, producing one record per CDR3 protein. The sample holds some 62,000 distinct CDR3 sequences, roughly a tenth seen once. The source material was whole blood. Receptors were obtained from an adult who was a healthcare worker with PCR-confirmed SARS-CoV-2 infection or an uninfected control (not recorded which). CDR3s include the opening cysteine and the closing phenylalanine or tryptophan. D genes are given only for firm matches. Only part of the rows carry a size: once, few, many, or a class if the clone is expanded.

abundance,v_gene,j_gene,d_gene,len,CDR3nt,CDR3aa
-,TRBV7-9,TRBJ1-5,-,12,TGTGCCAGCAGCTTAGGGGGACAGCCCCAGCATTTT,CASSLGGQPQHF
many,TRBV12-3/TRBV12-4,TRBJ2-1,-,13,TGTGCCCATACCAGGAGCTCCTACAATGAGCAGTTCTTC,CAHTRSSYNEQFF
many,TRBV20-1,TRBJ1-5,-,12,TGCAGTGCTAGAGATGGAACGGACCCCCAGCATTTT,CSARDGTDPQHF
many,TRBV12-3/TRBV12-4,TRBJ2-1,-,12,TGTGCCAGCACTGATACTAGAGAAGAGCAGTTCTTC,CASTDTREEQFF
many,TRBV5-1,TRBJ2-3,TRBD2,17,TGCGCCAGCAGCCTGGGACTAGCGGGACGTAGGGTAGATACGCAGTATTTT,CASSLGLAGRRVDTQYF
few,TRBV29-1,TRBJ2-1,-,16,TGCAGCGTTGATTACCCGTTCGACAGGACCTACAATGAGCAGTTCTTC,CSVDYPFDRTYNEQFF
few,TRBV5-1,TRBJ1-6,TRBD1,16,TGCGCCAGCAGCCCCGGGACAGCCTTTTTAAACTCACCCCTCCACTTT,CASSPGTAFLNSPLHF
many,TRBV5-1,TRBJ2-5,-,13,TGCGCCAGCAGCTTGGGAAATCAAGAGACCCAGTACTTC,CASSLGNQETQYF
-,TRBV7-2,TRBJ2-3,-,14,TGTGCCAGCAGCTTAGATCTACCCACAGATACGCAGTATTTT,CASSLDLPTDTQYF
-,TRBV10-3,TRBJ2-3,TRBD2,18,TGTGCCATCATGCCGGGACTAGCGGTACATTCTAGCACAGATACGCAGTATTTT,CAIMPGLAVHSSTDTQYF
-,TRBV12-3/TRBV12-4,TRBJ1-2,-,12,TGTGCCAGCAGTTTATCAGGGACGGGCTACACCTTC,CASSLSGTGYTF
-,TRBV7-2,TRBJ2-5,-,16,TGTGCCAGCAGCTTATTATTCGGGGGGCCTCGGGAGACCCAGTACTTC,CASSLLFGGPRETQYF
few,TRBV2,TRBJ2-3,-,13,TGTGCCAGCAGTGATTTGCGCATGGGTACGCAGTATTTT,CASSDLRMGTQYF
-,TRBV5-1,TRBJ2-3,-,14,TGCGCCAGCAGATCGGACACTAGCACAGATACGCAGTATTTT,CASRSDTSTDTQYF
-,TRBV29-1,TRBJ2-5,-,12,TGCAGCGGTACGCAGGGACCAGAGACCCAGTACTTC,CSGTQGPETQYF
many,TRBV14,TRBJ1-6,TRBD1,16,TGTGCCAGCAGCCAAGCTCGGAGGACAGGGGGCTCACCCCTCCACTTT,CASSQARRTGGSPLHF
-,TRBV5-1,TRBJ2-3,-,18,TGCGCCAGCAGCTTGGAGTCGTGGACTACATATCGTTCAGATACGCAGTATTTT,CASSLESWTTYRSDTQYF
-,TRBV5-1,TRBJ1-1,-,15,TGCGCCAGCAGCTTGCGCCCGAGCGGTAACACTGAAGCTTTCTTT,CASSLRPSGNTEAFF